Listed below are T cell receptor beta chains from one sample, sequenced in a study of CD8+CD57+ T cells in acquired aplastic anemia. TCRdb re-analysed the reads in MiXCR, keeping a single row per CDR3 protein. The table lists 270,000 or so distinct CDR3 sequences, approximately 80% of them singletons. Sequencing was carried out using sorted CD4+, CD8+, or CD8+CD57+ T cells (not recorded which) from PBMCs. These receptors all stem from a human donor with aplastic anemia. CDR3s include the opening cysteine and the closing phenylalanine or tryptophan. A D gene is named only where the DNA matches it firmly. Clone size is stated in some rows and not others, as once, few, many or a class when expanded.

clone_size d_call j_call v_call cdr3_nt cdr3_aa
many TRBD2 TRBJ2-2 TRBV5-1 TGCGCCAGCAGCTTGGACGGGGCGGGAGTCCGCACCGGGGAGCTGTTTTTT CASSLDGAGVRTGELFF
few - TRBJ1-1 TRBV7-9 TGTGCCAGCAGAGTGGCGCCCGTCGTCTTGAACACTGAAGCTTTCTTT CASRVAPVVLNTEAFF
few - TRBJ2-3 TRBV5-5 TGCGCCAGCAGCCAAGGCCTTGATACGCAGTATTTT CASSQGLDTQYF
- - TRBJ2-5 TRBV9 TGTGCCACCAGCACCGGGAGCATGGAAGCCCCCCACTACTTC CATSTGSMEAPHYF
few TRBD1 TRBJ1-2 TRBV10-3 TGTGCCATCAGATCCCCGGGACAGGGGGCGCAGAACTATGGCTACACCTTC CAIRSPGQGAQNYGYTF
once - TRBJ2-3 TRBV14 TGTGCCAGCAGCCAAGATCCAAGGGGGGAGAACACTTATTTT CASSQDPRGENTYF
once - TRBJ1-2 TRBV7-9 - CASSLDTPEAFFGYTF
- - TRBJ2-5 TRBV9 TGTGCCAGCAGTTATTCCGGGGGAAAACAAGAGACCCAGTACTTC CASSYSGGKQETQYF
- - TRBJ1-2 TRBV19 TGTGCCAGTAGGGAAGCGACAGGCCCTAACTATGGCTACACCTTC CASREATGPNYGYTF
few TRBD2 TRBJ2-5 TRBV20-1 TGCAGTGCGTTGCGGGGGGCAGGGTCAGGAGAGACCCAGTACTTC CSALRGAGSGETQYF
- - TRBJ1-2 TRBV7-9 TGTGCCAGCAGCCTAGGCCTTAGAGGTGGCTCCAACTTC CASSLGLRGGSNF
- - TRBJ1-3 TRBV10-2 TGCGCCAGCGTGGGTACAGGAACCGGAAACACCATATATTTT CASVGTGTGNTIYF
- - TRBJ1-1 TRBV7-8 TGTGCCAGCAGCTTTCATCCAGACATTACCATTGAAGCTTTCTTT CASSFHPDITIEAFF
- - TRBJ1-3 TRBV5-4 TGTGCCAGCAGCTTCAACGGGGTTTCTGGAAACACCATATATTTT CASSFNGVSGNTIYF
- TRBD1 TRBJ1-1 TRBV2 TGTGCCACCACTAGGGACAGCCACACTGAAGCTTTCTTT CATTRDSHTEAFF
- TRBD2 TRBJ2-3 TRBV11-2 TGTGCCAGTAGTATGAGGACTAGCGGGGAGGCGGATACGCAGTATTTT CASSMRTSGEADTQYF
- - TRBJ1-1 TRBV29-1 TGCAGCGTTAACACGGGGACTGAAGCTTTCTTT CSVNTGTEAFF
few - TRBJ2-1 TRBV20-1 TGCAGTGCTATCGGGGGCAGAGCCATGAATGAGCAGTTCTTC CSAIGGRAMNEQFF
few - TRBJ2-5 TRBV7-9 TGTGCCAGCAGCTCTACGGGTAGCTACGGGGCCAACGTCTACTTC CASSSTGSYGANVYF
many TRBD1 TRBJ2-2 TRBV27 TGTGCCAGCAGTTGGGGGGGACAGGGGCCCACCGGGGAGCTGTTTTTT CASSWGGQGPTGELFF
- - TRBJ1-6 TRBV7-8 TGTGCCAGCAGCTTAGCGAGAGGTCTTTATACCCAGCACTTT CASSLARGLYTQHF
- - TRBJ2-1 TRBV11-1 TGTGCCAGCAGTGATGATGGGATCGATGAGCAGTTCTTC CASSDDGIDEQFF
- - TRBJ1-6 TRBV7-9 TGTGCCAGCAGCTCGGACAGAAGCGTGGGGCCCGACCACTTT CASSSDRSVGPDHF
- - TRBJ1-1 TRBV2 TGTGCCAGCAGGGACTCAGGCACAGATACGCAGTATTTTTTCTTT CASRDSGTDTQYFFF
- - TRBJ2-5 TRBV11-1 TGTGCCACCAGCTTAGGCAGAACGCAAGAGACCCAGTACTTC CATSLGRTQETQYF
- TRBD1 TRBJ2-3 TRBV25-1 TGTGCCAGCAGTGACGACAGGGGGCCCACAGATACGCAGTATTTT CASSDDRGPTDTQYF
- - TRBJ2-1 TRBV9 TGTGCCAGCAGTCGGTCGGGCACTTGGGCCAATGAGCAGTTCTTC CASSRSGTWANEQFF
once - TRBJ2-3 TRBV7-8 TGTGCCAGCAGTTTCCCAGGGCAAGAGACCCAGTACTTCTTT CASSFPGQETQYFF
- - TRBJ2-7 TRBV7-9 TGTGCCACCAGCGGGCGGTGCCTAGCCTACGAGAAGTACTTC CATSGRCLAYEKYF
many TRBD1 TRBJ1-1 TRBV11-3 TGTGCCAGCAGCACAGGGGGCTCCACTGAAGCTTTCTTT CASSTGGSTEAFF